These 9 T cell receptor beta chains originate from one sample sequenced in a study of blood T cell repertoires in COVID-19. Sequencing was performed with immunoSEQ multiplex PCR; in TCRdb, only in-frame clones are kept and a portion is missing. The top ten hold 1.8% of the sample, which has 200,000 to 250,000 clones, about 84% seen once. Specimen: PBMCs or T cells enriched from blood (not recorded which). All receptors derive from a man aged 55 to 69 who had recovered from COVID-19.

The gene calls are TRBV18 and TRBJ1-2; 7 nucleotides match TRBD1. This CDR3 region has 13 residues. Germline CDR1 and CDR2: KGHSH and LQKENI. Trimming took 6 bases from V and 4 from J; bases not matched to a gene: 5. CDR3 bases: TGTGCCAGCTCTCAGGACAGGATCTATGGCTACACCTTC. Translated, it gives CASSQDRIYGYTF.

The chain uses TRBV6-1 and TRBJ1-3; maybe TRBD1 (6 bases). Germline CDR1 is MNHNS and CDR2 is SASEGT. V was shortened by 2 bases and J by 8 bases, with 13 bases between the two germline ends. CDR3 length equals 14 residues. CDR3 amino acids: CASSEWGGGDTIYF. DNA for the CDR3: TGTGCCAGCAGTGAATGGGGGGGCGGGGACACCATATATTTT.

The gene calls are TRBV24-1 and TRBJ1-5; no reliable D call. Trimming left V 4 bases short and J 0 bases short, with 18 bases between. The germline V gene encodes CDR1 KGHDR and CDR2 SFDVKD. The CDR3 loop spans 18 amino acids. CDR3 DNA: TGTGCCACCAGTGAGTCCGCTCCTAGCGGTATTAGCAATCAGCCCCAGCATTTT. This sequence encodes CATSESAPSGISNQPQHF.

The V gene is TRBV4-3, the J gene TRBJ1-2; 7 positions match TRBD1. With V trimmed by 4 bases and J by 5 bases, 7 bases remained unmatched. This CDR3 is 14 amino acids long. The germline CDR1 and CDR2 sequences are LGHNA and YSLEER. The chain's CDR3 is CASSRGQVSYGYTF. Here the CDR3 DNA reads TGCGCCAGCAGCCGAGGACAGGTATCTTATGGCTACACCTTC.

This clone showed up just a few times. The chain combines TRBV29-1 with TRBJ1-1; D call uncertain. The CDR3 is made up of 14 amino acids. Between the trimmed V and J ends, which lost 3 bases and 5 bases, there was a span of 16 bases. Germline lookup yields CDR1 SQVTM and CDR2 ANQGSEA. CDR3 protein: CSVEEAGSGTEAFF. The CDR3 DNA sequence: TGCAGCGTTGAGGAGGCGGGTAGCGGGACTGAAGCTTTCTTT. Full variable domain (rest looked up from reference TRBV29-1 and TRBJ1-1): SAVISQKPSRDICQRGTSLTIQCQVDSQVTMMFWYRQQPGQSLTLIATANQGSEATYESGFVIDKFPISRPNLTFSTLTVSNMSPEDSSIYLCSVEEAGSGTEAFFGQGTRLTVV.

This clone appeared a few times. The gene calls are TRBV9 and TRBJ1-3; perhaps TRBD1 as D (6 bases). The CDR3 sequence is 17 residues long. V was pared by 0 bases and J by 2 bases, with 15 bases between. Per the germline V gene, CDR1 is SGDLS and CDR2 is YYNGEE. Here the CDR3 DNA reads TGTGCCAGCAGCGTAGCTATAGGGGGAGAGGCTGGAAACACCATATATTTT. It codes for CASSVAIGGEAGNTIYF.

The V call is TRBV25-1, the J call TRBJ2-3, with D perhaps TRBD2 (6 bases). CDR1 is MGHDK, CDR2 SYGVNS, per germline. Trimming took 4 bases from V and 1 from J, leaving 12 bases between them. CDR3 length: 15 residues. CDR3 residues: CASSGGLPGTDTQYF. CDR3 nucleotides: TGTGCCAGCAGTGGGGGACTGCCCGGCACAGATACGCAGTATTTT. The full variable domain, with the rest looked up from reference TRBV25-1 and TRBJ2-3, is EADIYQTPRYLVIGTGKKITLECSQTMGHDKMYWYQQDPGMELHLIHYSYGVNSTEKGDLSSESTVSRIRTEHFPLTLESARPSHTSQYLCASSGGLPGTDTQYFGPGTRLTVL.

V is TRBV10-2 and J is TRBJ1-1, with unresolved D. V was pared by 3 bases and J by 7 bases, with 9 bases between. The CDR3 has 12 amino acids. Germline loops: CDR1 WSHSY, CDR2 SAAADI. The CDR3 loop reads CASSEFLSEAFF. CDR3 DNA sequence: TGCGCCAGCAGTGAATTCCTCAGTGAAGCTTTCTTT.

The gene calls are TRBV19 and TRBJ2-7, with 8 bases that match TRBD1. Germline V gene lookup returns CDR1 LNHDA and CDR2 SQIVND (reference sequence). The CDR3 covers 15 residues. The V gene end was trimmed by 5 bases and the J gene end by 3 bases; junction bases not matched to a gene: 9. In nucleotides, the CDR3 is TGTGCCAGTAGTGTACAGGGGGATCATCGCTACGAGCAGTACTTC. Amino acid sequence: CASSVQGDHRYEQYF.